Detailed here is one TCR beta chain. Clones were sequenced by immunoSEQ multiplex PCR, and TCRdb holds only the in-frame ones, with some missing. The sample contains some 150,000 clones, around 87% of which appear only once. This record comes from a study of blood T cell repertoires in COVID-19. The CDR3 loop spans 15 amino acids. J gave up 0 bases and V 8 bases, and 11 bases lay outside the gene matches. Germline V gene sequence: CDR1 GTSNPN, CDR2 SVGIG (reference sequence). The rearrangement joins TRBV30 to TRBJ2-3, with 7 bases that match TRBD2. The source is a woman aged 25 to 45 with acute COVID-19. The sample taken for sequencing was PBMCs or T cells enriched from blood (not recorded which). This chain's CDR3 is CAGAGFFSSTDTQYF. The CDR3, as DNA: TGTGCCGGAGCGGGATTTTTTTCTAGCACAGATACGCAGTATTTT.